The rows below give T cell receptor beta chains drawn from one sample of a study of CD8 T cells in Susac syndrome. Each CDR3 protein gets one entry after TCRdb re-called the immunoSEQ multiplex PCR reads with MiXCR. The sample has about 120,000 distinct CDR3 sequences; 85% to 95% are singletons. The sample comprised CD4+ T cells from PBMCs. These receptors were obtained from a human donor with multiple sclerosis. The CDR3 runs from the conserved cysteine through the conserved F or W. The D gene is left open where the match is weak. Clone size is given for some rows only: seen once, a few or many times, or a class if the clone is expanded.

>TRBV12-3/TRBV12-4|NA|NA|TRBJ2-7
TGTGCCAGCAGTGAGGGACATTATGACGAGCAGTACTTC
CASSEGHYDEQYF
>TRBV14|NA|NA|TRBJ1-2
TGTGCCAGCAGTGTTGGACCAGGGGCCGGCTATGGCTACACCTTC
CASSVGPGAGYGYTF
>TRBV30|NA|NA|TRBJ2-5
TGTGCCTGGAGTGTGGGAGAGAGCCAGTACTTC
CAWSVGESQYF
>TRBV12-5|NA|NA|TRBJ2-6
TGTGCTAGTGCCGGATCTGGGGCCAACGTCCTGACTTTC
CASAGSGANVLTF
>TRBV10-3|NA|NA|TRBJ2-7
TGTGCCATCAGTGTGGAGACAGCTAACTACGAGCAGTACTTC
CAISVETANYEQYF
>TRBV6-5|NA|NA|TRBJ1-1
TGTGCCAGCATTAAGAGGCAGGGCACTGACACTGAAGCTTTCTTT
CASIKRQGTDTEAFF
>TRBV20-1|NA|once|TRBJ2-5
TGCAGTGCTCCGAGGGCAACTCAAGAGACCCAGTACTTC
CSAPRATQETQYF
>TRBV3-1|NA|NA|TRBJ1-2
TGTGCCAGCCAGCGGCTAGGGGGTAGGGATGGCTACACCTTC
CASQRLGGRDGYTF
>TRBV9|TRBD1|NA|TRBJ1-1
TGTGCCAGCAGCGTTGGACAGGGCCCTGAAGCTTTCTTT
CASSVGQGPEAFF
>TRBV19|TRBD1|NA|TRBJ2-7
TGTGCCAGTAGTGCCCTGGGGACAGGAGGCTACGAGCAGTACTTC
CASSALGTGGYEQYF
>TRBV7-2|NA|NA|TRBJ2-2
TGTGCCAGCGCTGGGGCGGTCACCGGGGAGCTGTTTTTT
CASAGAVTGELFF
>TRBV7-2|TRBD2|NA|TRBJ2-1
TGTGCCAGCAGCTTAGGGCGGGGGGGCGATCGGAGTGAGCAGTTCTTC
CASSLGRGGDRSEQFF
>TRBV14|TRBD1|NA|TRBJ1-1
TGTGCCAGCAGCATACAGGGGACCACTGAAGCTTTCTTT
CASSIQGTTEAFF
>TRBV18|TRBD1|NA|TRBJ2-5
TGTGCCAGCTCAAGATCGGCAGGGGGCGCGGAGACCCAGTACTTC
CASSRSAGGAETQYF
>TRBV11-2|NA|NA|TRBJ2-7
TGTGCCAGCAGCCGGGTGCGGGTGAGCTCCTACGAGCAGTACTTC
CASSRVRVSSYEQYF
>TRBV5-1|NA|NA|TRBJ1-2
TGCGCCAGCAGCACCGAGACAGTCGGCTATGGCTACACCTTC
CASSTETVGYGYTF
>TRBV3-1|NA|NA|TRBJ2-7
TGTGCCAGCAGCCAAGCGGAATCTTTGAGCTCCTACGAGCAGTACTTC
CASSQAESLSSYEQYF
>TRBV29-1|TRBD1|NA|TRBJ2-5
TGCAGCGTCAACAGGGGGCGTCGGGAGACCCAGTACTTC
CSVNRGRRETQYF
>TRBV15|NA|NA|TRBJ2-1
TGTGCCACCAGCAGAGTAAGCGGCTCCTACAATGAGCAGTTCTTC
CATSRVSGSYNEQFF
>TRBV4-1|NA|once|TRBJ2-6
TGCGCCAGCAGCCAAGATCCCCGGGCCGGTGGGGCCAACGTCCTGACTTTC
CASSQDPRAGGANVLTF
>TRBV7-9|NA|NA|TRBJ2-7
TGTGCCAGCAGCCCCTCAGGGGCCTCCTACGAGCAGTACTTC
CASSPSGASYEQYF
>TRBV5-1|NA|few|TRBJ1-1
TGCGCCAGCAGCTGGGGAGGGGATTCCACTGAAGCTTTCTTT
CASSWGGDSTEAFF
>TRBV6-6|NA|NA|TRBJ1-1
TGTGCCAGCAGTTTCCAGGGCCCCACTGAAGCTTTCTTT
CASSFQGPTEAFF
>TRBV5-1|NA|NA|TRBJ2-7
TGCGCCAGCAGCTTGGACGGACAACACCTGCTCGAGCAGTACTTC
CASSLDGQHLLEQYF
>TRBV6-1|TRBD2|NA|TRBJ2-1
TGTGCCAGCAGAGGGACTAGCGGGGGGCCCCTAGCCAATGAGCAGTTCTTC
CASRGTSGGPLANEQFF
>TRBV12-5|NA|NA|TRBJ1-1
TGTGCTAGTGGTTTGGTGGGAAACACTGAAGCTTTCTTT
CASGLVGNTEAFF
>TRBV5-6|NA|NA|TRBJ2-7
TGTGCCAGCAGGTTTCAGGTGTTTCGGGACCCCTACGAGCAGTACTTC
CASRFQVFRDPYEQYF
>TRBV15|TRBD2|NA|TRBJ2-1
TGTGCCACCAGCAGAGATCCAAGAGGCGGGGGGGCCTACAATGAGCAGTTCTTC
CATSRDPRGGGAYNEQFF
>TRBV2|NA|few|TRBJ1-2
TGTGCCAGCAGTGAGGGGGGCGACTATGGCTACACCTTC
CASSEGGDYGYTF
>TRBV6-5|NA|NA|TRBJ1-1
TGTGCCAGCAGTTATTATAGGGACTCCGAAACTGAAGCTTTCTTT
CASSYYRDSETEAFF
>TRBV3-1|NA|once|TRBJ2-7
TGTGCCAGCAGCCAAGGCCCGAGGCCTTCAGGGGAGCAGTACTTC
CASSQGPRPSGEQYF
>TRBV20-1|TRBD1|NA|TRBJ2-7
TGCAGTGCGGGGACAGGGTATTGGAGTTACGAGCAGTACTTC
CSAGTGYWSYEQYF
>TRBV21-1|NA|NA|TRBJ1-2
TGTGCCAGCAGCAGTGTGGCAAGGCCCTTAGGGTACACCTTC
CASSSVARPLGYTF
>TRBV9|TRBD1|NA|TRBJ2-1
TGTGCCAGCAGCGTTTCTGAGGGACAGAGATACAATGAGCAGTTCTTC
CASSVSEGQRYNEQFF
>TRBV7-2|TRBD2|once|TRBJ2-4
TGTGCCAGCAGCCCCCGGCTAGCGGGGGGGTTAGCCAAAAACATTCAGTACTTC
CASSPRLAGGLAKNIQYF
>TRBV5-1|TRBD1|once|TRBJ1-1
TGCGCCAGCAGCCCCGGGACAGGGTGGAACACTGAAGCTTTCTTT
CASSPGTGWNTEAFF
>TRBV18|NA|NA|TRBJ2-3
TGTGCCAGCTCACCGAACGGAGGCACAGATACGCAGTATTTT
CASSPNGGTDTQYF
>TRBV2|NA|NA|TRBJ1-1
TGTGCCAGCCGGAAGGGGGAGGCCACTGAAGCTTTCTTT
CASRKGEATEAFF
>TRBV5-1|NA|NA|TRBJ1-1
TGCGCCAGCAGCCGGGGGGTGGGGAACACTGAAGCTTTCTTT
CASSRGVGNTEAFF
>TRBV7-6|TRBD1|NA|TRBJ1-4
TGTGCCAGCAGCCCGGGGGGGACAGGGCGAGAAAAACTGTTTTTT
CASSPGGTGREKLFF
>TRBV29-1|NA|NA|TRBJ1-5
TGCAGCGTGGCCAGGGGATCGGGCAATCAGCCCCAGCATTTT
CSVARGSGNQPQHF
>TRBV28|NA|NA|TRBJ1-1
TGTGCCAGCAGTACGACGGACGGGGGGACTGAAGCTTTCTTT
CASSTTDGGTEAFF
>TRBV12-3/TRBV12-4|NA|NA|TRBJ1-1
TGTGCCAGCAGTTTTTATATGAACACTGAAGCTTTCTTT
CASSFYMNTEAFF
>TRBV5-4|NA|NA|TRBJ1-1
TGTGCCAGCAGCTTGTCTGGGGGGCGCGGCACTGAAGCTTTCTTT
CASSLSGGRGTEAFF
>TRBV9|NA|NA|TRBJ2-2
TGTGCCAGCAGCGTCGGGCAGACTCCGAACACCGGGGAGCTGTTTTTT
CASSVGQTPNTGELFF
>TRBV7-2|NA|NA|TRBJ1-1
TGTGCCAGCAGCTTAGCACCTCAGAACACTGAAGCTTTCTTT
CASSLAPQNTEAFF
>TRBV7-9|NA|NA|TRBJ2-5
TGTGCCAGCAGCTCCTCGGGGGGCTCAGAGACCCAGTACTTC
CASSSSGGSETQYF
>TRBV12-3/TRBV12-4|NA|NA|TRBJ1-1
TGTGCCAGCAGGGGCCGAGGAGGGTTTGAAGCTTTCTTT
CASRGRGGFEAFF
>TRBV6-5|TRBD1|once|TRBJ1-2
TGTGCCAGCAGTTACGTCGGGACAGGGTTTACCAATAACTATGGCTACACCTTC
CASSYVGTGFTNNYGYTF
>TRBV6-5|NA|NA|TRBJ2-3
TGTGCCAGCAGGCGGGACGGAAGACTCACAGATACGCAGTATTTT
CASRRDGRLTDTQYF
>TRBV27|NA|NA|TRBJ1-1
TGTGCCAGCATGCCGAAATTCACCGGCAGGCCGAACACTGAAGCTTTCTTT
CASMPKFTGRPNTEAFF
>TRBV10-3|NA|NA|TRBJ1-6
TGTGCCATCAATGGCCAGGACTTGCGGAGCTCCTATAATTCACCCCTCCACTTT
CAINGQDLRSSYNSPLHF
>TRBV12-3/TRBV12-4|TRBD1|NA|TRBJ2-3
TGTGCCAGCAGTTTTAGGGGGCAGCCCACAGATACGCAGTATTTT
CASSFRGQPTDTQYF
>TRBV5-1|NA|NA|TRBJ2-5
TGCGCCAGCCAATTGGAGGGCTACAACCAAGAGACCCAGTACTTC
CASQLEGYNQETQYF